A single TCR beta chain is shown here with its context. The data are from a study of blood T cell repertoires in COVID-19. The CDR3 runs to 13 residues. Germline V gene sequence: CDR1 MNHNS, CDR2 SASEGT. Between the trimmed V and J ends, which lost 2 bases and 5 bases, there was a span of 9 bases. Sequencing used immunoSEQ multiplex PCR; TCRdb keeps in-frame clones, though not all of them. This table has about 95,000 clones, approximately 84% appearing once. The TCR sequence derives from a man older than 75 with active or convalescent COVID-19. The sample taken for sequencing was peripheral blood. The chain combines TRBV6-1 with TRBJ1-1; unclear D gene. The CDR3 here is CASSERAGTEAFF. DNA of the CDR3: TGTGCCAGCAGTGAACGGGCGGGTACTGAAGCTTTCTTT.